What follows is one T cell receptor beta chain and its context. The antigen is not known. This sample stems from a study of post-analysis software for immune sequencing data. Overall study findings and caveats: Compared with controls, patients had more of roughly five TRBV segments, including TRBV5-6, TRBV5-1 and TRBV20-1. Under the F measure, samples that were prepared in one batch clustered strongly together.

This CDR3 is built from 17 residues. V lost 1 base to trimming and J lost 8 bases; unmatched junction nucleotides: 12. Germline assignment: CDR1 SGHTA and CDR2 FQGNSA. Unique molecular identifiers were present in the TCR beta cDNA libraries. In TCRdb, the PCR reads were re-called with MiXCR into one record per CDR3 protein. This table holds about 770,000 distinct CDR3 sequences, 46% found once. This clonotype was obtained from a girl aged 10 to 17 with multiple sclerosis. Sequenced input: blood. The J gene is TRBJ1-4, the V gene TRBV7-2; 8 nucleotides align to TRBD1. CDR3 region: CASSLDQYPGQVEKLFF. CDR3 nucleotide sequence: TGTGCCAGCAGCTTAGACCAATACCCGGGACAGGTCGAAAAACTGTTTTTT.